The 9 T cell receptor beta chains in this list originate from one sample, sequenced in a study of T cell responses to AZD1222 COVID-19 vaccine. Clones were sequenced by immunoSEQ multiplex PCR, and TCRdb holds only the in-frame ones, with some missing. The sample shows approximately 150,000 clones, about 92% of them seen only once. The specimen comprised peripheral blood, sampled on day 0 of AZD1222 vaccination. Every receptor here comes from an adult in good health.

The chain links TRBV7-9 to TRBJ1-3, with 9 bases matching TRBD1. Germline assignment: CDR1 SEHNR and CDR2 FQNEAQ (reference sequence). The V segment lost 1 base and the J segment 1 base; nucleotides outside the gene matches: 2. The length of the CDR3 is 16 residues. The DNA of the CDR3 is TGTGCCAGCAGCTTAGACGGGACAGGGTCTGGAAACACCATATATTTT. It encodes CASSLDGTGSGNTIYF.

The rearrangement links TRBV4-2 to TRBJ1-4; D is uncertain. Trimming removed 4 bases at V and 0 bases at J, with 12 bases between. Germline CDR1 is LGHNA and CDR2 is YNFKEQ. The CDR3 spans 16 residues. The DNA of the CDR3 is TGTGCCAGCAGCCCCTCCACCGTTGCAACTAATGAAAAACTGTTTTTT. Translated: CASSPSTVATNEKLFF.

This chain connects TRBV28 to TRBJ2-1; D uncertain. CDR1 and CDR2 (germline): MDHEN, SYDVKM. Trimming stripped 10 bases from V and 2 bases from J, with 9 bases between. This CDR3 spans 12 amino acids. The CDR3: CAIVGTYNEQFF. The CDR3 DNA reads TGTGCCATCGTGGGGACCTACAATGAGCAGTTCTTC.

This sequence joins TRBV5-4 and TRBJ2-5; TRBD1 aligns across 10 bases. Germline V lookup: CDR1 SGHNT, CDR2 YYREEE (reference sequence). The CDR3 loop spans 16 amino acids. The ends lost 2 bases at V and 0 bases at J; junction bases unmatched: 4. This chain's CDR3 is CASSLPGQGYQETQYF. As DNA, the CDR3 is TGTGCCAGCAGCTTACCGGGACAGGGGTACCAAGAGACCCAGTACTTC.

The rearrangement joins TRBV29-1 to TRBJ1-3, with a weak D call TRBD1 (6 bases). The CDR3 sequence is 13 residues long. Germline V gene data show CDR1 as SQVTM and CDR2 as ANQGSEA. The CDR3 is CSASGVRANTIYF. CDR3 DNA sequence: TGCAGTGCGTCAGGGGTGAGAGCAAACACCATATATTTT.

The chain's CDR3 is CASSPGQGPYSNQPQHF. The CDR3 region has the DNA TGTGCCAGCAGCCCGGGACAGGGGCCATATAGCAATCAGCCCCAGCATTTT. V usage is TRBV11-2 and J usage is TRBJ1-5, with 10 bases aligning to TRBD1. This CDR3 contains 17 residues. Per germline, CDR1 SGHAT and CDR2 FQNNGV. Trimming removed 5 bases from V and 0 bases from J; junction bases left unmatched: 7.

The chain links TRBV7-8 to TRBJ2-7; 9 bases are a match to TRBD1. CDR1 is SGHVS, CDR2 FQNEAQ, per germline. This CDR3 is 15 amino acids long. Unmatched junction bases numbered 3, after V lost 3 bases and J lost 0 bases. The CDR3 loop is CASSFQTGGSYEQYF. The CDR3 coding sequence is TGTGCCAGCAGCTTCCAGACAGGGGGCTCCTACGAGCAGTACTTC.

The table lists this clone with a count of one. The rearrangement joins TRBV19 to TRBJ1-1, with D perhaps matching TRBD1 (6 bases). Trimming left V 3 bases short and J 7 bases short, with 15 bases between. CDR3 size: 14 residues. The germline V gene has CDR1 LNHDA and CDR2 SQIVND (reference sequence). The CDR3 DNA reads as TGTGCCAGTAGTATGCGGGTAGGGGGGAATGAAGCTTTCTTT. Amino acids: CASSMRVGGNEAFF.

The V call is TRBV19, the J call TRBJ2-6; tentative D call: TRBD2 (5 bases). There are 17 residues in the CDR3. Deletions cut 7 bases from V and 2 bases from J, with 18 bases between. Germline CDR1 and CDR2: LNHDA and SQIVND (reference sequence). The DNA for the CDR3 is TGTGCCAGTATACCGGGGAAGGAAGGAACTGGGGCCAACGTCCTGACTTTC. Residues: CASIPGKEGTGANVLTF. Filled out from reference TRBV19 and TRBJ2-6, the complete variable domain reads DGGITQSPKYLFRKEGQNVTLSCEQNLNHDAMYWYRQDPGQGLRLIYYSQIVNDFQKGDIAEGYSVSREKKESFPLTVTSAQKNPTAFYLCASIPGKEGTGANVLTFGAGSRLTVL.